The T cell receptor (beta chain) described here comes from a study of blood T cell repertoires in COVID-19. The method was immunoSEQ multiplex PCR; TCRdb's version includes in-frame clones alone and lacks a portion of them. Of under 300,000 clones detected, over 90% appear once; the ten largest clones hold 0.83%. A single count supports this clone. With 6 bases removed from V and 3 bases from J, the gap between germline ends came to 16 bases. CDR1 SNHLY and CDR2 FYNNEI come from the germline V gene. CDR3 size: 15 residues. V gene TRBV2 combines with J gene TRBJ2-3; the D gene is possibly TRBD1 (6 bases). The receptor's source is a man aged 30 to 39 with COVID-19, enrolled during active disease. What was sequenced was peripheral blood. CDR3 nucleotides: TGTGCCAGCAGCGCATCCAGGGGTTGGACAGATACGCAGTATTTT. Translating gives CASSASRGWTDTQYF.